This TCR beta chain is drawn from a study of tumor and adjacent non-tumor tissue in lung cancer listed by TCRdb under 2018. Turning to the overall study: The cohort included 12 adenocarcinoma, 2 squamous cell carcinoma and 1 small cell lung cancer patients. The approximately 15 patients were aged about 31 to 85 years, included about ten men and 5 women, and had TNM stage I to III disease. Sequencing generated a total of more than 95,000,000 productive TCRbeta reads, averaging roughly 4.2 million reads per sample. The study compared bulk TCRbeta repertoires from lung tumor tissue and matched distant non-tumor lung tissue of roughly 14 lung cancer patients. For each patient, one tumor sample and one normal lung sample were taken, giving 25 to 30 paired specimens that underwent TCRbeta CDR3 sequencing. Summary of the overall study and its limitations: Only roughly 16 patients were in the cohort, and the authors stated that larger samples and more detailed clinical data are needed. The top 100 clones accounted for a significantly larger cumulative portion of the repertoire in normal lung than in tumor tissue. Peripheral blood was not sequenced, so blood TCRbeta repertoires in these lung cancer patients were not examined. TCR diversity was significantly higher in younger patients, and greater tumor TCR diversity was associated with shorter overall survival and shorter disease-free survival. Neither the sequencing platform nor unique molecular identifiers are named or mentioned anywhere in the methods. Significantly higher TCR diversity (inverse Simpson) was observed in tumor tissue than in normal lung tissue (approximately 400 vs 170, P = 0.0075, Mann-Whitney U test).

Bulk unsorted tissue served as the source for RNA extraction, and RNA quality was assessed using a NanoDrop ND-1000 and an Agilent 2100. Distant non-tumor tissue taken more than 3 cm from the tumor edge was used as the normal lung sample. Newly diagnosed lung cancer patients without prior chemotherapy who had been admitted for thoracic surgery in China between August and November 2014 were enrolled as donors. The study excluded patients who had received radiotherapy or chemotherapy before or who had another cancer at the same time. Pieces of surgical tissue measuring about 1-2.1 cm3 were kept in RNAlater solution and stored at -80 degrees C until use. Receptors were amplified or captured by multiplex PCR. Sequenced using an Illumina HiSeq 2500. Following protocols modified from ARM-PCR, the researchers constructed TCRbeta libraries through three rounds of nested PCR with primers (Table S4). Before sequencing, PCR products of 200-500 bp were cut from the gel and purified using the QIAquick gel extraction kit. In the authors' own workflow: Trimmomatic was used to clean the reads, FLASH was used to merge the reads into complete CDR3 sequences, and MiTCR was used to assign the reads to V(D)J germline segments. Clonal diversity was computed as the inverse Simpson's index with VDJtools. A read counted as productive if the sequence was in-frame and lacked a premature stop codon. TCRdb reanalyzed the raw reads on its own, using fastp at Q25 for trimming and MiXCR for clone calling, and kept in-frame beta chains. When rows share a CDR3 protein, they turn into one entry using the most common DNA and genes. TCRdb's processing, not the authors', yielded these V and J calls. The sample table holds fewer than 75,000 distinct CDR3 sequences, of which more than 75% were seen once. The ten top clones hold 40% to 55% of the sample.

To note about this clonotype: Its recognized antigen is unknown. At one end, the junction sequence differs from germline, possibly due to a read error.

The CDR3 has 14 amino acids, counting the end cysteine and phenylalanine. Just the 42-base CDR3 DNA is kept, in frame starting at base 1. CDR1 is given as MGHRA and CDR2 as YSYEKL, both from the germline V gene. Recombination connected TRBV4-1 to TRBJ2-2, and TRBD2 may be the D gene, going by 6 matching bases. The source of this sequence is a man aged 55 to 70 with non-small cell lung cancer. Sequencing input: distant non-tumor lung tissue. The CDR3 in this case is CVSSLRESTGGLFF. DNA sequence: TGCGTCAGCAGCCTACGGGAGAGCACCGGGGGGCTGTTTTTT.